This T cell receptor (beta chain) was recorded in a study of T cell responses to AZD1222 COVID-19 vaccine (dated by TCRdb to 2020 to 2023). For the wider study: A total of over 230 trial participants underwent TCR sequencing, of whom about 200 had received two doses of AZD1222 and 26 had received two doses of the MenACWY control vaccine. Trial participants were enrolled by age into 18-55, 56-69 and 70-plus year subgroups, with around 140, 26 and 57 TCR-sequenced participants respectively.

Explained via the paper, the time point label denotes: about 28 days (+/-7) after the second vaccine dose. AZD1222 recipients whose second dose came at about 4 weeks and those whose second dose came at about 12 weeks were combined into one group, since spike-specific TCR depth and breadth did not differ between the two schedules. Samples from vaccinated people were obtained from the UK trials COV001 and COV002, which included a single-blind randomized controlled phase 2/3 trial of AZD1222 (ChAdOx1 nCoV-19) in healthy adults. For TCRbeta chain sequencing, PBMC samples were collected from trial participants at day 0 and at day 28 after the second dose. Concerning this clone: The antigen it binds to is not known. One base away there is no much larger clone; base qualities are not given.

The CDR3 regions of human TCRbeta chains were analyzed by immunosequencing. In the original analysis: TCRs in the repertoires were compared against a reference library of SARS-CoV-2-specific TCRs that had been generated with the MIRA antigen-specificity platform. Breadth was defined as the fraction of unique TCRs that were SARS-CoV-2-associated. Depth was defined as the fraction of total T cells that were SARS-CoV-2-associated. Using the MIRA data, every spike-specific TCR was mapped to the spike region that the TCR reacted to and assigned to either a CD4 or a CD8 class. Log10-transformed breadth and depth values were compared by one-way ANOVA with Sidak's multiple comparisons tests. TCRdb retrieved this table from immuneACCESS and kept in-frame rearrangements only. Not all clones are present; in checked studies, unresolved V genes account for under half, and no reason is known for the remainder. V and J calls and clone size are copied from that table; D and trimming were computed from the DNA. This sample holds 180,000 or so clones; about 88% were observed only once. The ten top clones hold more than 25% of the sample.

V is pared back by 5 bases and J by 0 bases, with 13 bases lying between the germline termini. The CDR3 numbers 15 residues from cysteine through phenylalanine. Only CDR3 DNA remains: 45 bases, in frame from the first base. Reading the germline V gene gives CDR1 MNHEY and CDR2 SVGAGI. Beyond this particular receptor, the publication reports: Vaccine-associated CD4 TCRs spanned the whole spike protein, with dominant responses in regions 160-218 and 743-854. After two AZD1222 doses, both the breadth and the depth of spike-specific TCRs were significantly higher than at day 0 and than in MenACWY recipients. Most participants were white British and females outnumbered males, and the authors suggested that clonal diversity may have been underestimated. Reportedly, close to half of the unique spike-specific TCRs recognized epitopes lying outside the regions that are mutated in the B.1.351 and B.1.1.7 variants. The 56-69-year group was small, and its depth increase did not reach significance, likely because of low power. Because no day 14 peak-response samples were available, repertoires were characterized only after the peak T cell response. Only five to seven AZD1222 recipients were SARS-CoV-2 seropositive at baseline, limiting conclusions about previously exposed vaccinees.

Sequencing was performed on peripheral blood, taken 28 days after the second AZD1222 dose. The rearranged chain carries TRBV6-5 and TRBJ1-2, with no D gene named confidently. This receptor was obtained from an adult who received the AZD1222 COVID-19 vaccine. This receptor has the CDR3 CASSRGLPANYGYTF. The DNA sequence is TGTGCCAGCAGTCGAGGACTCCCAGCTAACTATGGCTACACCTTC.